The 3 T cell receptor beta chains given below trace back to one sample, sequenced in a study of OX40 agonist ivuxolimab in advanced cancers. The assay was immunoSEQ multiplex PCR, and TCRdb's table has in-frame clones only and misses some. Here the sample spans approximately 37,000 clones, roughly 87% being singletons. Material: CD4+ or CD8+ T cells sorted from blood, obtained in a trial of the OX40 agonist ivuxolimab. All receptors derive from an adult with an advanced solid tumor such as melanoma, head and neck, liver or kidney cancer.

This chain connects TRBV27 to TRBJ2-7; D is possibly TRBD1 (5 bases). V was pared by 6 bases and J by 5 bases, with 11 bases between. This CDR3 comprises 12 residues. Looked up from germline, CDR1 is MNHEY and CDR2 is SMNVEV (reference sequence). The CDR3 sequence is CASSPRGNEQYF. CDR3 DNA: TGTGCCAGCAGCCCTAGGGGCAACGAGCAGTACTTC.

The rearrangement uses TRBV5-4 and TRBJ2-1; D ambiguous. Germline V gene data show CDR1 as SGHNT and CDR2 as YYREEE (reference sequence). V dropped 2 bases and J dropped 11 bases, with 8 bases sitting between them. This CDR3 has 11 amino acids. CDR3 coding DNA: TGTGCCAGCAGCTTTGCCCAGCAGCAGTTCTTC. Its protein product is CASSFAQQQFF.

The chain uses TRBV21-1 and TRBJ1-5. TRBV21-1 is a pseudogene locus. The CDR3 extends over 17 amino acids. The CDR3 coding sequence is TGTGCCAGCAGCAAGCGGGACCGGGTAGGAAGCAATCAGCCCCAGCATTTT. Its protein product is CASSKRDRVGSNQPQHF.